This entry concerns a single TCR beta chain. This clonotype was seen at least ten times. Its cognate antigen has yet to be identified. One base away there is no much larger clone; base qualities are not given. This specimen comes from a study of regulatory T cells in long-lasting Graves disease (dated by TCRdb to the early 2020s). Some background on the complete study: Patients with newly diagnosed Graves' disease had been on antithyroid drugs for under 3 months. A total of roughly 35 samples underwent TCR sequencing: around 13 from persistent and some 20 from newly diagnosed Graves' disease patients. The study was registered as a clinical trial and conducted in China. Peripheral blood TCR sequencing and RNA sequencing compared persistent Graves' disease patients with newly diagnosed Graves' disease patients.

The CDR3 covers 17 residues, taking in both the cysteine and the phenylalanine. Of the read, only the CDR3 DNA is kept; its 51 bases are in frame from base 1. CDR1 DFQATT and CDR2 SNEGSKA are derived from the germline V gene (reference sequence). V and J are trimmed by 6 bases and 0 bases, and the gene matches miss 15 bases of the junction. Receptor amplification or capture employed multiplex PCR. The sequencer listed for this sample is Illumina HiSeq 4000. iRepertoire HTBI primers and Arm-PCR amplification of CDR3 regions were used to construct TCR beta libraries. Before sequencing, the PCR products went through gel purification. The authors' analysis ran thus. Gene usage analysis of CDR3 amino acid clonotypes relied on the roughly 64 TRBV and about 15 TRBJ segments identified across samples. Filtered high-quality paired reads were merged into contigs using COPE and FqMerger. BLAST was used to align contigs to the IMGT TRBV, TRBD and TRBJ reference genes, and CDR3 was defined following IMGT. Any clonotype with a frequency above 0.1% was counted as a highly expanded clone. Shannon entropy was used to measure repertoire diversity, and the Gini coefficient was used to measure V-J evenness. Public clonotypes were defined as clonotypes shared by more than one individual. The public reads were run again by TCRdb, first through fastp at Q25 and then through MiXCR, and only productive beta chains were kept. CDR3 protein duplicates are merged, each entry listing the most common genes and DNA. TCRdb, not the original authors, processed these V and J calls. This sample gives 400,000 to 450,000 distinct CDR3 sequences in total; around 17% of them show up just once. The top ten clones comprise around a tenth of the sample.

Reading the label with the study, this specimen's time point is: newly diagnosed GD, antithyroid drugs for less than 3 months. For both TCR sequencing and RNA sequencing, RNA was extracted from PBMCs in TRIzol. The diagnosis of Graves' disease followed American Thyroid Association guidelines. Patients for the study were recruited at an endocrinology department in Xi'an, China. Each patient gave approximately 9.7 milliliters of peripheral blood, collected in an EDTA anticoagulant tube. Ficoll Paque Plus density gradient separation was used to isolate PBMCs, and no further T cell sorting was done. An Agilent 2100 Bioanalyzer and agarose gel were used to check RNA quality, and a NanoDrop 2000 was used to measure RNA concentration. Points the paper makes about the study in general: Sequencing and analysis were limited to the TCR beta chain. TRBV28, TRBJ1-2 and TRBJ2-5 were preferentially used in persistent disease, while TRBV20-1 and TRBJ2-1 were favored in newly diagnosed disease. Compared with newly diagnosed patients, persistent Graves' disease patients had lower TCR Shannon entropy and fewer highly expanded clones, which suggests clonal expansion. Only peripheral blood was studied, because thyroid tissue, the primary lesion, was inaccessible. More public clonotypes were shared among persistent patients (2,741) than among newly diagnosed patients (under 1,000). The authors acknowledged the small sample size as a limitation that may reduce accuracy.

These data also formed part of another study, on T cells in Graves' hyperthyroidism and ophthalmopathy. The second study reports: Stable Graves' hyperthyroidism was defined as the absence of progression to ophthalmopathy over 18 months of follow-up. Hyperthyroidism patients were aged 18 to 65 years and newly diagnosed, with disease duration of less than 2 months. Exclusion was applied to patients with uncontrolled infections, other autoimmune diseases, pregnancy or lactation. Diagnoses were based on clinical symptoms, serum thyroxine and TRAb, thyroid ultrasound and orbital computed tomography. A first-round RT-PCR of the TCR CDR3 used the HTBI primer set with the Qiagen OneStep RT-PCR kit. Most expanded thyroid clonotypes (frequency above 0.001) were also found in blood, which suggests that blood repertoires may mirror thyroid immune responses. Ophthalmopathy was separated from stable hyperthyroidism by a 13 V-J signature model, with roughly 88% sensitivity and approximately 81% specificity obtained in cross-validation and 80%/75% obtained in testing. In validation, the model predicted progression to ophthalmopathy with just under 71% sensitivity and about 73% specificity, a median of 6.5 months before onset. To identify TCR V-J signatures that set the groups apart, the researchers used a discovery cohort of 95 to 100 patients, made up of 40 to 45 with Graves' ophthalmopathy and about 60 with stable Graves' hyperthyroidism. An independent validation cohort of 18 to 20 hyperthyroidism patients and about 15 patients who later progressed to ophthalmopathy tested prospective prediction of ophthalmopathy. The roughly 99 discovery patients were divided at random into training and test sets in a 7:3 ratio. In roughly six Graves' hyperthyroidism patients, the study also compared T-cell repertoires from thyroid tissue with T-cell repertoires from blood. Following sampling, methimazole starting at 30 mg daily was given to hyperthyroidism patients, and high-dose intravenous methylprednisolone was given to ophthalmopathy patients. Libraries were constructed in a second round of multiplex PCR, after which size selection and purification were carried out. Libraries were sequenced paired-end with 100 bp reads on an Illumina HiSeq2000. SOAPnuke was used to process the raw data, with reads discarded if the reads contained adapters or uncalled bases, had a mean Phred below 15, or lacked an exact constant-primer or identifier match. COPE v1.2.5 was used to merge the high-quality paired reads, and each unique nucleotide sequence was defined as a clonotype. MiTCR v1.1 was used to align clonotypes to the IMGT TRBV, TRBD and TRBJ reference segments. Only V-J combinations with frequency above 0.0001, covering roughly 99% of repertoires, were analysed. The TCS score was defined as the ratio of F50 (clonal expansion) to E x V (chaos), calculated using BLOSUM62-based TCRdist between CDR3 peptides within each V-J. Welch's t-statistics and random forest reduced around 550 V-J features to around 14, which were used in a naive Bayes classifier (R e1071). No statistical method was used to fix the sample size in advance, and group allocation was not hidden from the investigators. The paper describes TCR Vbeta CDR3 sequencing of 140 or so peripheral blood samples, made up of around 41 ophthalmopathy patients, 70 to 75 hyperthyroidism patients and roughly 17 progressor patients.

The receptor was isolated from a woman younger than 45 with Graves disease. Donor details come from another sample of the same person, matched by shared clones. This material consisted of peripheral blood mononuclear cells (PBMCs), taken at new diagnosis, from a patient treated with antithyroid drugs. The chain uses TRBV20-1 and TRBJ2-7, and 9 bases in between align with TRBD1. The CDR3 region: CSAAKPGTGTSSYEQYF. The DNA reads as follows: TGCAGTGCCGCAAAACCCGGGACAGGGACCAGCTCCTACGAGCAGTACTTC.